Detailed here is one T cell receptor (beta chain). What it recognizes is unknown. The data were taken from a study of OX40 agonist ivuxolimab in advanced cancers. Sequencing used immunoSEQ multiplex PCR; TCRdb keeps in-frame clones, though not all of them. The data hold some 66,000 clones, with about nine tenths observed a single time. CDR1 and CDR2 (germline): MNHNY, SVGAGI (reference sequence). This CDR3 region has 15 residues. The germline V and J ends were trimmed by 0 bases and 5 bases, with 11 bases remaining between them. The study, taken as a whole, reports: Averaging showed that CD8+ T cells had more expanded clones than CD4+ did.

The material sequenced was CD4+ or CD8+ T cells sorted from blood, taken in a trial of the OX40 agonist ivuxolimab. The TCR sequence derives from an adult with an advanced solid tumor such as melanoma, head and neck, liver or kidney cancer. This rearrangement joins TRBV6-6 to TRBJ2-1, with D tentatively TRBD1 (5 bases). CDR3 DNA sequence: TGTGCCAGCAGTTACTCGAGACAGAAGAACAATGAGCAGTTCTTC. Protein: CASSYSRQKNNEQFF.